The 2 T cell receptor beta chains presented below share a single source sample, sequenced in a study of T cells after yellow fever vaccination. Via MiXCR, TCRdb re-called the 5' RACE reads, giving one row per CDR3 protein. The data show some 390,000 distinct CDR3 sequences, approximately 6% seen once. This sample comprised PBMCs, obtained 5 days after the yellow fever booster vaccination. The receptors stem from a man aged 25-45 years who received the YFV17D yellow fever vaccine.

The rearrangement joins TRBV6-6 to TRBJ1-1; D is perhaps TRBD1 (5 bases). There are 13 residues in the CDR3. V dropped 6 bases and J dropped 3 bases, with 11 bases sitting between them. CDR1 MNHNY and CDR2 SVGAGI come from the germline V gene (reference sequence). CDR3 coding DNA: TGTGCCAGCAGCCTACAGGTGTACACTGAAGCTTTCTTT. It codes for CASSLQVYTEAFF.

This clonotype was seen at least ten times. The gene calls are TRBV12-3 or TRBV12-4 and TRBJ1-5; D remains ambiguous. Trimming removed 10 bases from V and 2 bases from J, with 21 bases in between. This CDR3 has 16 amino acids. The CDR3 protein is CATSREGQSGNQPQHF. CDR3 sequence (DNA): TGTGCCACCTCGCGAGAGGGTCAGAGTGGCAATCAGCCCCAGCATTTT.